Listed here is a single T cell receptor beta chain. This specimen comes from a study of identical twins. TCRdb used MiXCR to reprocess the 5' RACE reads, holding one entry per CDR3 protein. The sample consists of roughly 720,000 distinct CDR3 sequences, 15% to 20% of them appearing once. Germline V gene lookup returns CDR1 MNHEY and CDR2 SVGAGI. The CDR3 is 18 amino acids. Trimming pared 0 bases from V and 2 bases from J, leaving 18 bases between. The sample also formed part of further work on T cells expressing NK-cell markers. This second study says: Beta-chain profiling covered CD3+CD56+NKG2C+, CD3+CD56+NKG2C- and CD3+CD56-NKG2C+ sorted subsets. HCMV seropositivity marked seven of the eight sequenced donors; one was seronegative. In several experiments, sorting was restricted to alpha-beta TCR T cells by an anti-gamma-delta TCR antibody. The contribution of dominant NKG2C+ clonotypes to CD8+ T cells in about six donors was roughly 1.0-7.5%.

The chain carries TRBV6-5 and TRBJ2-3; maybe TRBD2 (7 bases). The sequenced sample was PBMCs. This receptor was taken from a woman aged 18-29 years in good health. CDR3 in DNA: TGTGCCAGCAGTTACTCGGTGCCGGGGGGCTCTGTCACAGATACGCAGTATTTT. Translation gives CASSYSVPGGSVTDTQYF.